This TCR beta chain was identified in a study of chemoradiotherapy in HPV16-positive cancers. Germline-derived CDR1 and CDR2 are LGHNA and YNFKEQ. The germline V and J ends were trimmed by 6 bases and 8 bases, with 22 bases remaining between them. The CDR3 runs to 15 residues. The assay was immunoSEQ multiplex PCR, and TCRdb's table has in-frame clones only and misses some. The data show more than 20,000 clones, around nine tenths seen once. This TCR came from a human donor with HPV-associated anogenital cancer. Material: blood, obtained from a patient who underwent chemoradiotherapy. The V and J genes are TRBV4-2 and TRBJ1-2; maybe TRBD1 (6 bases). The CDR3 DNA follows: TGTGCCAGCAGTCAGGGGTCCGGGGGCGTAGTGGGCTACACCTTC. Protein product: CASSQGSGGVVGYTF.